This entry features one T cell receptor beta chain sequence. This sample is drawn from a study of Ad26.COV2.S vaccination and SARS-CoV-2 variants. Turning to the study itself: In the COV1001 trial, the donor was in the Ad26.COV2.S arm. Once, or twice with 56 days between doses, Ad26.COV2.S was given intramuscularly.

Described treatment: 19 received Ad26.COV2.S at low or high dose, single or two shots; about 5 received placebo; per-sample allocation not given. Samples were taken on day 63 after the first vaccine or placebo injection. Produced via immunoSEQ multiplex PCR; TCRdb's table is partial and in-frame only. Of about 370,000 clones in the sample, 80% to 90% were seen once. Trimming pared 5 bases from V and 8 bases from J, leaving 16 bases between. Per germline, CDR1 SGHRS and CDR2 YFSETQ. The CDR3 loop spans 14 amino acids. The source material was peripheral blood, sampled in a trial of Ad26.COV2.S vaccine versus placebo. This clonotype originated in a person aged 18 to 59 who received the Ad26.COV2.S COVID-19 vaccine or a placebo. The V and J genes are TRBV5-1 and TRBJ1-4; no reliable D call. CDR3 bases: TGCGCCAGCAGTTCCGGACGGCCTGGGGAAAAACTGTTTTTT. Translated, it gives CASSSGRPGEKLFF. The entire variable domain, with the rest obtained from reference TRBV5-1 and TRBJ1-4, is as follows: KAGVTQTPRYLIKTRGQQVTLSCSPISGHRSVSWYQQTPGQGLQFLFEYFSETQRNKGNFPGRFSGRQFSNSRSEMNVSTLELGDSALYLCASSSGRPGEKLFFGSGTQLSVL.